This T cell receptor beta chain was recorded in a study of cytomegalovirus exposure and HLA in healthy donors. PCR used 60 Vbeta primers and 13 Jbeta primers. Assay used: immunoSEQ multiplex PCR; TCRdb lists only in-frame clones, some missing. In the table there are under 150,000 clones, 70% to 80% of which are singletons. Study-level points and caveats: Sequencing depth across donors, presence/absence analyses assumed, was roughly uniform.

A remark on this clone: The target antigen is unknown.

CDR3 length: 14 amino acids. Per germline, CDR1 ENHRY and CDR2 SYGVKD. V dropped 2 bases and J dropped 7 bases, with 14 bases sitting between them. V usage is TRBV10-3 and J usage is TRBJ1-2; D is perhaps TRBD1 (5 bases). The TCR sequence derives from a man between 18 and 35 years old in good health and CMV-seronegative. Sequences were obtained from PBMCs. CDR3 nucleotide sequence: TGTGCCATCAGTGAGGCCAGGGAGGTCACTGGCTACACCTTC. Amino acids: CAISEAREVTGYTF.